These 18 T cell receptor beta chains came from one sample sequenced in a study of shared clonotypes between healthy human individuals (dated by TCRdb to 2018 to 2021). The library relied on the immunoSEQ multiplex PCR assay. In its TCRdb copy, this immuneACCESS table keeps in-frame sequences only and misses some clones. Where compared with another copy, unresolved V genes explain less than half of these, and the others have no known cause. In this sample the table shows over a million clones, around three quarters of which occur a single time. The ten most abundant clones make up 0.5% to 0.65% of the sample. The sequencing input was memory CD4+ T cells from PBMCs. What this sample's cell subset or site label stands for: CD45RA-negative fraction. The receptors stem from a man aged 18 to 29 in good health. Some clones in this sample may be carry-over from other donors' samples.

This chain joins TRBV2 and TRBJ2-5; D is possibly TRBD1 or TRBD2 (5 bases each). V was cut by 3 bases and J by 5 bases, with 13 bases left in between. The CDR3 covers 14 residues. Germline loops: CDR1 SNHLY, CDR2 FYNNEI. CDR3 sequence: CASSDGASGETQYF. DNA for the CDR3: TGTGCCAGCAGTGACGGGGCCTCGGGGGAGACCCAGTACTTC.

V is TRBV11-2 and J is TRBJ2-2, with TRBD2 as a possible D gene (6 bases). The CDR3 loop spans 14 amino acids. V shed 7 bases and J shed 0 bases, with 9 bases lying between them. The germline CDR1 and CDR2 sequences are SGHAT and FQNNGV. CDR3 loop: CASIWGANTGELFF. The CDR3 DNA sequence: TGTGCCAGCATCTGGGGGGCGAACACCGGGGAGCTGTTTTTT.

The chain employs TRBV5-1 and TRBJ2-1; D not resolved. The V and J ends lost 6 bases and 9 bases respectively, with 16 bases between them. CDR1 is SGHRS and CDR2 is YFSETQ in the germline V gene. This CDR3 is built from 13 residues. CDR3 residues: CASKVPLAGEQFF. The DNA of the CDR3 is TGCGCCAGCAAGGTACCGCTGGCTGGTGAGCAGTTCTTC.

The J gene is TRBJ2-3, the V gene TRBV4-2; perhaps TRBD1 as D (6 bases). Germline lookup yields CDR1 LGHNA and CDR2 YNFKEQ. V lost 4 bases and J 7 bases, leaving 15 bases between the germline ends. The CDR3 spans 14 residues. This CDR3 reads CASSLTGQPNTQYF. Written as DNA, the CDR3 is TGTGCCAGCAGCCTTACAGGACAGCCCAATACGCAGTATTTT.

The CDR3 DNA reads as TGTGCCAGCAGCGACCAGGGGGCGACTAATGAAAAACTGTTTTTT. This encodes CASSDQGATNEKLFF. This chain uses TRBV2 with TRBJ1-4, with 8 bases matching TRBD1. Germline values: CDR1 SNHLY, CDR2 FYNNEI. This CDR3 comprises 15 residues. Trimming cost V 6 bases and J 2 bases; bases outside gene matches: 5.

This clone appeared a few times. This chain links TRBV14 with TRBJ1-3; D is unresolved. Trimming left V 5 bases short and J 0 bases short, with 11 bases between. Germline V CDR1 and CDR2: SGHDN, FVKESK. The CDR3 extends over 15 amino acids. The CDR3 DNA sequence: TGTGCCAGCAGCAACCCTTGGGGCTCTGGAAACACCATATATTTT. Its protein is CASSNPWGSGNTIYF.

Turning to this clone: The identical CDR3 is also encoded by other nucleotide sequences in the sample. V gene TRBV5-1 combines with J gene TRBJ1-1; D is possibly TRBD1 (6 bases). The CDR3 is 14 amino acids. Between the trimmed V and J ends, which lost 2 bases and 1 base, there was a span of 9 bases. CDR1 and CDR2 (germline): SGHRS, YFSETQ. The CDR3 DNA sequence: TGCGCCAGCAGCTTAGGGGGTGCGAACACTGAAGCTTTCTTT. It encodes CASSLGGANTEAFF.

V is TRBV30 and J is TRBJ1-1; 7 bases align to TRBD1. Germline lookup yields CDR1 GTSNPN and CDR2 SVGIG (reference sequence). The CDR3 covers 17 residues. The ends lost 3 bases at V and 1 base at J; junction bases unmatched: 14. The CDR3 bases are TGTGCCTGGAGCTTCATGGGGTGGACAGGCGAGAACACTGAAGCTTTCTTT. It encodes CAWSFMGWTGENTEAFF.

There are a few counts of this clone. This sequence joins TRBV28 and TRBJ2-7; the D is unclear. The CDR3 is made up of 11 amino acids. Trimming shortened V by 8 bases and J by 2 bases, and 7 bases separated the two germline ends. CDR1 is MDHEN, CDR2 SYDVKM, per germline. The CDR3 DNA is TGTGCCAGCCACGGAACCTACGAGCAGTACTTC. This sequence encodes CASHGTYEQYF.

The chain joins TRBV18 to TRBJ2-5, with D perhaps TRBD2 (6 bases). The CDR3 length is 14 residues. Per germline, CDR1 KGHSH and CDR2 LQKENI. Trimming cost V 2 bases and J 3 bases, with 10 bases left between them. CDR3 coding DNA: TGTGCCAGCTCACCAATGGCTAGCGAAGAGACCCAGTACTTC. This sequence encodes CASSPMASEETQYF. The full variable domain, its missing parts supplied by reference TRBV18 and TRBJ2-5, is NAGVMQNPRHLVRRRGQEARLRCSPMKGHSHVYWYRQLPEEGLKFMVYLQKENIIDESGMPKERFSAEFPKEGPSILRIQQVVRGDSAAYFCASSPMASEETQYFGPGTRLLVL.

In its sample, this clone was seen a few times. The V and J genes are TRBV19 and TRBJ1-1; 8 nucleotides agree with TRBD1. CDR3 length: 16 residues. Germline lookup yields CDR1 LNHDA and CDR2 SQIVND (reference sequence). The V segment lost 6 bases and the J segment 4 bases; nucleotides outside the gene matches: 13. The CDR3 nucleotides are TGTGCCAGTAGCGACTTATTCAGGGGGCTAAGCACTGAAGCTTTCTTT. It specifies CASSDLFRGLSTEAFF.

This clone appeared once. The V call is TRBV28, the J call TRBJ1-5, with D possibly matching TRBD1 (6 bases). This CDR3 is built from 15 residues. Trimming took off 4 bases at V and 3 bases at J, with 13 bases between the two ends. CDR1 is MDHEN and CDR2 is SYDVKM in the germline V gene. CDR3 residues: CASSYPKGDNQPQHF. The CDR3 DNA reads as TGTGCCAGCAGTTACCCGAAGGGGGACAATCAGCCCCAGCATTTT.

To note about this clone: This may arise from a read error, as a much more abundant clone is one base away. At the DNA level, this CDR3 is encoded by other sequences in the same sample as well. The chain recombines TRBV5-8 with TRBJ1-2; TRBD1 might be the D (6 bases). Germline V gives CDR1 SGHTS, CDR2 YDEGEE. The CDR3 consists of 12 residues. CDR3 region: CASSLDSYGYTF. The CDR3 DNA reads as TGTGCCAGCAGTTTGGACAGCTATGGCTACACCTTC.

The chain joins TRBV11-2 to TRBJ1-3; the D is unclear. The CDR3 runs 15 residues. Trimming stripped 5 bases from V and 0 bases from J, with 11 bases between. Germline values: CDR1 SGHAT, CDR2 FQNNGV. The chain's CDR3 is CASSALKSSGNTIYF. For the CDR3, the DNA is TGTGCCAGCAGCGCACTTAAGTCCTCTGGAAACACCATATATTTT. The variable domain in full, completed from reference TRBV11-2 and TRBJ1-3, reads EAGVAQSPRYKIIEKRQSVAFWCNPISGHATLYWYQQILGQGPKLLIQFQNNGVVDDSQLPKDRFSAERLKGVDSTLKIQPAKLEDSAVYLCASSALKSSGNTIYFGEGSWLTVV.

This chain uses TRBV7-2 with TRBJ2-1; 11 bases line up with TRBD2. Germline-derived CDR1 and CDR2 are SGHTA and FQGNSA. Trimming at V came to 5 bases and at J to 8 bases, leaving 11 bases not matched to a gene. The CDR3 extends over 16 amino acids. CDR3 in DNA: TGTGCCAGCAGCCTAACCGCTAGCGGGAGGACCTATGAGCAGTTCTTC. It yields the protein CASSLTASGRTYEQFF.

This rearrangement joins TRBV5-6 to TRBJ1-2; possible D gene TRBD1, 6 bases. Deletions cut 0 bases from V and 5 bases from J, with 14 bases between. There are 15 residues in the CDR3. CDR1 SGHDT and CDR2 YYEEEE come from the germline V gene. The CDR3 region is CASSLARQAIYGYTF. CDR3 coding DNA: TGTGCCAGCAGCTTGGCCAGACAGGCGATTTATGGCTACACCTTC.

V is TRBV7-9 and J is TRBJ2-3; 7 positions match TRBD1. This CDR3 contains 15 residues. Germline lookup yields CDR1 SEHNR and CDR2 FQNEAQ (reference sequence). After removal of 7 bases from V and 3 bases from J, the junction contained 10 bases not matched to a gene. The CDR3 nucleotides read TGTGCCAGCACCAAGGGGGAACAGGGGACAGATACGCAGTATTTT. It codes for CASTKGEQGTDTQYF.

This clone was observed many times. Other DNA sequences from this sample encode an identical CDR3 as well. The V gene is TRBV25-1, the J gene TRBJ2-2, with D maybe TRBD1 (6 bases). V was clipped by 0 bases and J by 6 bases, with 8 bases between them. Germline CDR1 is MGHDK and CDR2 is SYGVNS. CDR3 length equals 14 residues. In DNA form, the CDR3 reads TGTGCCAGCAGTGAATATGAGGGGGCCGGGGAGCTGTTTTTT. This gives the protein CASSEYEGAGELFF.